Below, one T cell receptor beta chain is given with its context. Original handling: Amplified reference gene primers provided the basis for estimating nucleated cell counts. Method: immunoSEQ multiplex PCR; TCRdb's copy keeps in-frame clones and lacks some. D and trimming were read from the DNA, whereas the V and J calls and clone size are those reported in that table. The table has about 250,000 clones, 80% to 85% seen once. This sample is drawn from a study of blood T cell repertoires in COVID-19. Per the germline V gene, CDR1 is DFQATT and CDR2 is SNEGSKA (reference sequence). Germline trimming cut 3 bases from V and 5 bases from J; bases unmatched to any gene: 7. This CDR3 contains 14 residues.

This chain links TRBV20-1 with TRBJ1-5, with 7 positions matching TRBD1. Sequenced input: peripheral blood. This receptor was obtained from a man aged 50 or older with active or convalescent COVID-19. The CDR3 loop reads CSASHNRGDQPQHF. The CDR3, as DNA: TGCAGTGCTAGTCATAACAGGGGAGATCAGCCCCAGCATTTT.